This entry features one T cell receptor beta chain sequence. The CDR3 is made up of 13 amino acids. In germline, CDR1 is SEHNR, CDR2 FQNEAQ (reference sequence). Between the trimmed V and J ends, which lost 5 bases and 8 bases, there was a span of 15 bases. Authors' processing steps: Amplified reference gene primers provided the basis for estimating nucleated cell counts. Data came from immunoSEQ multiplex PCR; TCRdb stores just in-frame clones and leaves some out. The DNA was the basis for D and trimming; V, J and clone size are from that table. The repertoire holds some 270,000 clones, with 70% to 90% as singletons. This record comes from a study of blood T cell repertoires in COVID-19. Study in general: Sources were T cells, B-cell-depleted T cells, or PBMCs; the material itself was cDNA or gDNA.

Participants reported their clinical history, and cohort assignment relied on those reports. Two negative PCRs, clearance, or symptom resolution were required of recovered Cohort 3 donors. The sample taken for sequencing was PBMCs or T cells enriched from blood (not recorded which). The sequence came from a woman in her twenties or thirties who had recovered from COVID-19. V usage is TRBV7-9 and J usage is TRBJ1-2, with no clear D. CDR3 sequence: CASSPIDGVGYTF. The CDR3, as DNA: TGTGCCAGCAGCCCGATAGACGGGGTGGGCTACACCTTC.